The count of the clone carrying this T cell receptor beta chain is one. As yet, its antigen is unknown. Method: immunoSEQ multiplex PCR; TCRdb's copy keeps in-frame clones and lacks some. The repertoire holds fewer than 2.5 million clones, with approximately 93% as singletons. These data come from a study of shared clonotypes between healthy human individuals. Whole-study results and caveats: Few donors restricted represented genetic and exposure-history diversity. It was observed that 5% to 6.5% of naive CD4 clonotypes were shared across several donors.

Per the germline V gene, CDR1 is SGHDT and CDR2 is YYEEEE. V lost 4 bases to trimming and J lost 4 bases, with 17 bases between them. The CDR3 runs 15 residues. Healthy and HIV-negative, the adult donors had no recent acute infections or vaccinations. Every contributor of samples was a Caucasian grown-up residing in Nashville, Tennessee. Sequencing used naive CD4+ T cells from PBMCs. Indicated subset: CD45RA+ positively selected. The rearrangement joins TRBV5-6 to TRBJ2-5; maybe TRBD1 (7 bases). The origin of this receptor is a young man in good health. Some clones in this sample may be carry-over from other donors' samples. The chain's CDR3 is CASSNKGAGGETQYF. The DNA for the CDR3 is TGTGCCAGCAGCAATAAGGGGGCCGGGGGAGAGACCCAGTACTTC.